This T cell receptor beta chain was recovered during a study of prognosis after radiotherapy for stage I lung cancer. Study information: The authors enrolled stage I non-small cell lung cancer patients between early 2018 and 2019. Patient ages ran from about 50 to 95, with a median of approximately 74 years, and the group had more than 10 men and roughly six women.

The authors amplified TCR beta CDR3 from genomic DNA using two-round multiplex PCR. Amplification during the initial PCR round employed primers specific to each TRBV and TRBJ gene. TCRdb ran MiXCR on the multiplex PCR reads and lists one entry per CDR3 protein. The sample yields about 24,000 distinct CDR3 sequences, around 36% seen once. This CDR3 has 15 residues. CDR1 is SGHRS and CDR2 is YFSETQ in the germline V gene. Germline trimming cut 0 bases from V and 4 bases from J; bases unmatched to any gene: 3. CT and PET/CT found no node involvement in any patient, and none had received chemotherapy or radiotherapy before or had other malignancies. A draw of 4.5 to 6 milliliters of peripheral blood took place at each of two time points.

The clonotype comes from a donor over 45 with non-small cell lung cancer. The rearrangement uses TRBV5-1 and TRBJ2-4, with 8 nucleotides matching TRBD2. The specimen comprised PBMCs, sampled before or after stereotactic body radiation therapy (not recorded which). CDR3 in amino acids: CASSLALAGKNIQYF. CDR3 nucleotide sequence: TGCGCCAGCAGCTTGGCCTTAGCGGGAAAAAACATTCAGTACTTC.